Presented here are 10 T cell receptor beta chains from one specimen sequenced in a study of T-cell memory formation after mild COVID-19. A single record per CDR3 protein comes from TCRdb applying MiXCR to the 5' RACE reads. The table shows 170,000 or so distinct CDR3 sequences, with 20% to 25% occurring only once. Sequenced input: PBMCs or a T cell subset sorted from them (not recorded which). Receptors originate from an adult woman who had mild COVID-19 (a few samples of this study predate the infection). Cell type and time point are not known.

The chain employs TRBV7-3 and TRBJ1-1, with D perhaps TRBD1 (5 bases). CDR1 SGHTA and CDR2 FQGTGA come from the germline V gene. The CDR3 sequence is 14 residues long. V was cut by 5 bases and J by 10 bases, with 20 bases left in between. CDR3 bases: TGTGCCAGCAGCCCGAGGGCAGGGTTCAAGGGAGCTTTCTTT. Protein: CASSPRAGFKGAFF.

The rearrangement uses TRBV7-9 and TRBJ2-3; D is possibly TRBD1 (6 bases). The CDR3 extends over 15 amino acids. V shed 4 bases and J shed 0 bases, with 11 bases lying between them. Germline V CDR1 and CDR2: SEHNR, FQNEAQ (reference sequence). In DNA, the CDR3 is TGTGCCAGCAGCTCAGGGACAACTAGCACAGATACGCAGTATTTT. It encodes CASSSGTTSTDTQYF.

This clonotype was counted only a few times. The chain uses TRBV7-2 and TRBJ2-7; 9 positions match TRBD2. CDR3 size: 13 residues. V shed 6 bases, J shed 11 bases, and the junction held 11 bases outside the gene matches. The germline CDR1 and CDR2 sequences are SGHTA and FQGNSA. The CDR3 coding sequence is TGTGCCAGCAGGGGCAGTAGCGGGAGAGAGGAGTACTTC. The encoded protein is CASRGSSGREEYF. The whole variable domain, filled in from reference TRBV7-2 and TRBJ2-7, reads GAGVSQSPSNKVTEKGKDVELRCDPISGHTALYWYRQSLGQGLEFLIYFQGNSAPDKSGLPSDRFSAERTGGSVSTLTIQRTQQEDSAVYLCASRGSSGREEYFGPGTRLTVT.

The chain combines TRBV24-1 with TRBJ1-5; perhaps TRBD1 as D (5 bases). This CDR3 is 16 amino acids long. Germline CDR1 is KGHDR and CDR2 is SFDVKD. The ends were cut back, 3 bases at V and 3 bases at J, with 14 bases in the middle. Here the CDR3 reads CATSDGEGTLNQPQHF. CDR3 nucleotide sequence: TGTGCCACCAGTGATGGAGAGGGGACGCTCAATCAGCCCCAGCATTTT.

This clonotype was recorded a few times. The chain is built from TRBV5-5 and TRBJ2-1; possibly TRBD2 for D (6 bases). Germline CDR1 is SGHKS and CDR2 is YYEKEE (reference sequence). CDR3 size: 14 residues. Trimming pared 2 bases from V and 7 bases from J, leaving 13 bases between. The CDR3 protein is CASSLGIGGNEQFF. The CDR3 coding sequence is TGTGCCAGCAGCTTAGGAATCGGGGGAAATGAGCAGTTCTTC.

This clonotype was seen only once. The CDR3 loop is CASSYRTGFTEAFF. The DNA of the CDR3 is TGTGCCAGCAGTTACAGGACAGGGTTCACTGAAGCTTTCTTT. The chain links TRBV6-5 to TRBJ1-1; TRBD1 matches 8 bases. The CDR3 spans 14 residues. The germline V gene encodes CDR1 MNHEY and CDR2 SVGAGI. With 2 bases clipped from V and 4 bases from J, the junction kept 3 bases outside the gene matches.

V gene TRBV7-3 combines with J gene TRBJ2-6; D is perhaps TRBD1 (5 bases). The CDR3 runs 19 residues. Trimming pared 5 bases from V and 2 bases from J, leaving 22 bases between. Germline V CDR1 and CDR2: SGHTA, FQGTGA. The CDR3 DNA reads TGTGCCAGCAGCCCCATAGTAGGGGTCCCCCCCGCTGGGGCCAACGTCCTGACTTTC. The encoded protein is CASSPIVGVPPAGANVLTF.

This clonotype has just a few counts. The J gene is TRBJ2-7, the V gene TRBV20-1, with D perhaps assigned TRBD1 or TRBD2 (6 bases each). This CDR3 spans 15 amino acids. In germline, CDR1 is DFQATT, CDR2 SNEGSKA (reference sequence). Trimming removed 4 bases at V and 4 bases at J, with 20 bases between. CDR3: CSAIPLEGGGYEQYF. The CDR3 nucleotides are TGCAGTGCTATCCCACTTGAGGGGGGCGGGTACGAGCAGTACTTC.

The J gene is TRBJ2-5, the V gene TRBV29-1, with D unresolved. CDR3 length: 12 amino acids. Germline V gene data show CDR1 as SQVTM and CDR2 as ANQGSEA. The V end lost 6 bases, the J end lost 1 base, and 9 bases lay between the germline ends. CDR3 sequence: CSVIETQETQYF. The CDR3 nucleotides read TGCAGCGTGATAGAGACCCAAGAGACCCAGTACTTC.

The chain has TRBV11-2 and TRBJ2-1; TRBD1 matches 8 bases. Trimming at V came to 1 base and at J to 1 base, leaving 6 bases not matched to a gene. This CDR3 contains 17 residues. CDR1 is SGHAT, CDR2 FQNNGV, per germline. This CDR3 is CASSLAGGGGSYNEQFF. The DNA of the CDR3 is TGTGCCAGCAGCTTAGCAGGGGGCGGAGGATCCTACAATGAGCAGTTCTTC.